This T cell receptor (beta chain) is drawn from a study of blood T cell repertoires in COVID-19. Sequenced by immunoSEQ multiplex PCR; TCRdb stores in-frame clones only, minus some. The table includes around 100,000 clones, around four fifths detected once. Only one count was recorded for this clone. Germline V CDR1 and CDR2: KGHSH, LQKENI. This CDR3 spans 15 amino acids. Trimming stripped 3 bases from V and 2 bases from J, with 8 bases between. This clonotype was obtained from a man aged 40-49 years with active or convalescent COVID-19. V usage is TRBV18 and J usage is TRBJ2-6; possibly TRBD2 for D (5 bases). Sequenced material: peripheral blood. The DNA of the CDR3 is TGTGCCAGCTCACCGACGGGGACTGGGGCCAACGTCCTGACTTTC. Its translation is CASSPTGTGANVLTF.